This passage covers 4 T cell receptor beta chains from one sample sequenced in a study of blood T cell repertoires in COVID-19. Using immunoSEQ multiplex PCR, the repertoire was profiled, and TCRdb retains in-frame clones only, with some absent. The sample consists of approximately 240,000 clones, approximately 86% of them appearing once. The specimen was peripheral blood. The source of these receptors is an elderly woman with active or convalescent COVID-19.

The gene calls are TRBV7-2 and TRBJ1-2; possibly TRBD1 for D (5 bases). Germline loops: CDR1 SGHTA, CDR2 FQGNSA. The CDR3 spans 13 residues. V lost 9 bases and J 5 bases, leaving 16 bases between the germline ends. As DNA, the CDR3 is TGTGCCAGTTCGTCCACGGGACTATATGGCTACACCTTC. This sequence encodes CASSSTGLYGYTF.

V gene TRBV9 combines with J gene TRBJ2-3; weak D call: TRBD2 (6 bases). Trimming shortened V by 3 bases and J by 4 bases, and 18 bases separated the two germline ends. The CDR3 length is 16 residues. CDR1 SGDLS and CDR2 YYNGEE come from the germline V gene. Here the CDR3 reads CASSASANARADTQYF. For the CDR3, the DNA is TGTGCCAGCAGCGCTAGCGCTAACGCACGCGCAGATACGCAGTATTTT.

This sequence joins TRBV9 and TRBJ2-7; 7 nucleotides match TRBD2. The CDR3 totals 15 residues. Germline CDR1 reads SGDLS; CDR2 reads YYNGEE. With V trimmed by 0 bases and J by 3 bases, 6 bases remained unmatched. CDR3 loop: CASSVAISGYYEQYF. The DNA of the CDR3 is TGTGCCAGCAGCGTAGCGATTAGCGGGTACTACGAGCAGTACTTC.

The count of this clone is one. The chain has TRBV19 and TRBJ2-1, with 9 bases fitting TRBD1. CDR1 is LNHDA, CDR2 SQIVND, per germline (reference sequence). There are 13 residues in the CDR3. Unmatched junction bases numbered 3, after V lost 4 bases and J lost 8 bases. The CDR3 bases are TGTGCCAGTAGTAGGGACAGGGCATATGAGCAGTTCTTC. Its protein is CASSRDRAYEQFF. Filled out from reference TRBV19 and TRBJ2-1, the complete variable domain reads DGGITQSPKYLFRKEGQNVTLSCEQNLNHDAMYWYRQDPGQGLRLIYYSQIVNDFQKGDIAEGYSVSREKKESFPLTVTSAQKNPTAFYLCASSRDRAYEQFFGPGTRLTVL.